The 20 T cell receptor beta chains presented below share a single source sample, sequenced in a study of cytomegalovirus exposure and HLA in healthy donors. PCR amplification relied on 60 Vbeta primers (plus 13 Jbeta primers). Only in-frame clones appear in the TCRdb table, and some are missing; sequencing was by immunoSEQ multiplex PCR. The sample shows roughly 110,000 clones, roughly 82% of them seen only once. Sequences were obtained from PBMCs. The receptors here all came from a man between 25 and 39 years old in good health and CMV-seropositive.

The V and J genes are TRBV2 and TRBJ1-6, with 10 bases lining up with TRBD1. The CDR3 sequence is 15 residues long. J gave up 13 bases and V 5 bases, and 11 bases lay outside the gene matches. Germline V gene lookup returns CDR1 SNHLY and CDR2 FYNNEI. The CDR3 loop is CASSNLGQGPSPLHF. CDR3 sequence (DNA): TGTGCCAGCAGTAACTTGGGACAGGGGCCTTCGCCCCTCCACTTT.

The rearrangement joins TRBV19 to TRBJ2-7; 9 nucleotides agree with TRBD1. CDR1 and CDR2 from the germline V gene are LNHDA and SQIVND (reference sequence). V shed 8 bases, J shed 3 bases, and the junction held 8 bases outside the gene matches. The CDR3 extends over 14 amino acids. For the CDR3, the DNA is TGTGCCAGTGGAGGGGGACAGGGCGTCTACGAGCAGTACTTC. This translates into CASGGGQGVYEQYF. Drawing the rest from reference TRBV19 and TRBJ2-7, the complete variable domain is DGGITQSPKYLFRKEGQNVTLSCEQNLNHDAMYWYRQDPGQGLRLIYYSQIVNDFQKGDIAEGYSVSREKKESFPLTVTSAQKNPTAFYLCASGGGQGVYEQYFGPGTRLTVT.

The J gene is TRBJ2-1, the V gene TRBV6-1; D is unclear. Germline CDR1 is MNHNS and CDR2 is SASEGT. The CDR3 contains 13 residues. Trimming removed 6 bases at V and 5 bases at J, with 11 bases between. The CDR3 nucleotides are TGTGCCAGCAGAAAGCCAAGTGACAATGAGCAGTTCTTC. This translates into CASRKPSDNEQFF.

This clone was counted only a few times. The CDR3 coding sequence is TGTGCCAGCAGTGAATATAAGCCCCAGCATTTT. Amino acids: CASSEYKPQHF. The chain recombines TRBV6-1 with TRBJ1-5; no clear D. CDR1 MNHNS and CDR2 SASEGT come from the germline V gene. The CDR3 sequence is 11 residues long. The ends were cut back, 2 bases at V and 8 bases at J, with 4 bases in the middle.

In DNA form, the CDR3 reads TGTGCCAGCAGCCAGGGAAGTGGTTATGGCTACACCTTC. Amino acids: CASSQGSGYGYTF. The rearrangement links TRBV6-5 to TRBJ1-2; a weak D match, TRBD1 (5 bases). From germline, CDR1 is MNHEY and CDR2 SVGAGI. Trimming removed 6 bases at V and 5 bases at J, with 13 bases between. The CDR3 covers 13 residues.

V is TRBV6-4 and J is TRBJ2-6; D perhaps matches TRBD1 (6 bases). CDR1 and CDR2 from the germline V gene are MRHNA and SNTAGT. Between the trimmed V and J ends, which lost 5 bases and 0 bases, there was a span of 14 bases. This CDR3 has 17 amino acids. CDR3 DNA sequence: TGTGCCAGCAGTCCGGGACACCCGACCTCTGGGGCCAACGTCCTGACTTTC. It encodes CASSPGHPTSGANVLTF.

The genes are TRBV2 and TRBJ1-2, with D maybe TRBD1 (6 bases). The V and J ends lost 3 bases and 4 bases respectively, with 15 bases between them. The length of the CDR3 is 15 residues. Germline V gene lookup returns CDR1 SNHLY and CDR2 FYNNEI. The CDR3 nucleotides read TGTGCCAGCAGTGACCAAGACAGGATGGGCTATGGCTACACCTTC. As protein: CASSDQDRMGYGYTF.

The rearrangement joins TRBV6-6 to TRBJ2-7, with 7 bases that match TRBD1. V lost 1 base to trimming and J lost 7 bases; unmatched junction nucleotides: 1. The CDR3 is 12 amino acids. Germline CDR1 is MNHNY and CDR2 is SVGAGI (reference sequence). In DNA form, the CDR3 reads TGTGCCAGCAGTTACTTGACAGGGGAGCAGTACTTC. Protein: CASSYLTGEQYF.

CDR3 sequence reads: CASSEAGIQAAYEQYF. In nucleotides, the CDR3 is TGTGCCAGCAGTGAAGCGGGCATACAGGCTGCCTACGAGCAGTACTTC. The chain employs TRBV6-1 and TRBJ2-5; tentative D call: TRBD1 (5 bases). The J call may be in error: the DNA end matches TRBJ2-7 better. Germline-derived CDR1 and CDR2 are MNHNS and SASEGT. CDR3 length: 16 residues.

The chain carries TRBV7-9 and TRBJ1-2; 9 positions agree with TRBD1. CDR1 is SEHNR and CDR2 is FQNEAQ in the germline V gene (reference sequence). V shed 2 bases and J 6 bases; nucleotides not matched to a gene: 4. The CDR3 has 14 amino acids. The CDR3 protein is CASSLLQGAHGYTF. The CDR3 DNA sequence: TGTGCCAGCAGCTTACTACAGGGGGCGCATGGCTACACCTTC.

The chain combines TRBV2 with TRBJ2-5; 9 bases are a match to TRBD1. CDR1 SNHLY and CDR2 FYNNEI come from the germline V gene. The CDR3 sequence is 15 residues long. V shed 3 bases and J 6 bases; nucleotides not matched to a gene: 8. CDR3 loop: CASSDLVTGGKTQYF. Here the CDR3 DNA reads TGTGCCAGCAGTGACCTGGTGACAGGGGGGAAGACCCAGTACTTC. The full variable domain, rest sourced from reference TRBV2 and TRBJ2-5, is EPEVTQTPSHQVTQMGQEVILRCVPISNHLYFYWYRQILGQKVEFLVSFYNNEISEKSEIFDDQFSVERPDGSNFTLKIRSTKLEDSAMYFCASSDLVTGGKTQYFGPGTRLLVL.

The V and J genes are TRBV27 and TRBJ1-2; unclear D gene. Trimming removed 2 bases at V and 4 bases at J, with 17 bases between. Germline V gene lookup returns CDR1 MNHEY and CDR2 SMNVEV (reference sequence). The CDR3 spans 16 residues. CDR3 DNA sequence: TGTGCCAGCAGTTTAAGTATTGTTGGGCAAACCTATGGCTACACCTTC. It encodes CASSLSIVGQTYGYTF.

This rearrangement joins TRBV2 to TRBJ1-5, with 8 bases that match TRBD1. The V segment lost 2 bases and the J segment 6 bases; nucleotides outside the gene matches: 3. CDR3 length: 14 amino acids. Per germline, CDR1 SNHLY and CDR2 FYNNEI. CDR3 nucleotides: TGTGCCAGCAGTGAAAATGGACAGGGTCAGCCCCAGCATTTT. This gives the protein CASSENGQGQPQHF.

The rearrangement uses TRBV6-4 and TRBJ2-3, with a weak D call TRBD2 (5 bases). The germline CDR1 and CDR2 sequences are MRHNA and SNTAGT. This CDR3 spans 17 amino acids. With 5 bases removed from V and 0 bases from J, the gap between germline ends came to 18 bases. CDR3 sequence (DNA): TGTGCCAGCAGTCCCTGGTGGGTGCGGGCTAGCACAGATACGCAGTATTTT. It codes for CASSPWWVRASTDTQYF.

This clone occurred once. The chain links TRBV4-1 to TRBJ2-7; 12 bases are a match to TRBD2. The CDR3 totals 16 residues. CDR1 and CDR2 from the germline V gene are MGHRA and YSYEKL. The V segment lost 4 bases and the J segment 3 bases; nucleotides outside the gene matches: 7. The CDR3 bases are TGCGCCAGCAGCCTCGCTAGCGGGGGGGTTCTCTACGAGCAGTACTTC. It codes for CASSLASGGVLYEQYF.

This clone was detected once. The chain couples TRBV11-2 to TRBJ1-1, with TRBD1 matching 8 bases. This CDR3 comprises 15 residues. The V segment lost 5 bases and the J segment 0 bases; nucleotides outside the gene matches: 5. The germline gives CDR1 SGHAT, CDR2 FQNNGV. The CDR3 nucleotides read TGTGCCAGCAGCCACCTGACAGGGGTGAACACTGAAGCTTTCTTT. It codes for CASSHLTGVNTEAFF.

The rearrangement uses TRBV9 and TRBJ1-1, with 7 positions matching TRBD1. Unmatched junction bases numbered 3, after V lost 0 bases and J lost 1 base. This CDR3 is 15 amino acids long. Germline CDR1 and CDR2: SGDLS and YYNGEE. The chain's CDR3 is CASSVEGAKNTEAFF. The CDR3 coding sequence is TGTGCCAGCAGCGTAGAGGGGGCAAAGAACACTGAAGCTTTCTTT.

The chain links TRBV7-2 to TRBJ1-2, with D possibly TRBD1 on 6 matching bases. The germline V gene has CDR1 SGHTA and CDR2 FQGNSA. The CDR3 is 15 residues long. The germline V and J ends were trimmed by 4 bases and 4 bases, with 16 bases remaining between them. DNA for the CDR3: TGTGCCAGCAGCTCAGACCCCGGGACATTCTATGGCTACACCTTC. Translated: CASSSDPGTFYGYTF.

This clone was observed a handful of times. This sequence joins TRBV5-1 and TRBJ2-1, with D tentatively TRBD2 (5 bases). Trimming shortened V by 0 bases and J by 8 bases, and 9 bases separated the two germline ends. Looked up from germline, CDR1 is SGHRS and CDR2 is YFSETQ. CDR3 size: 13 residues. CDR3 loop: CASSLATRDEQFF. For the CDR3, the DNA is TGCGCCAGCAGCTTGGCCACTAGGGATGAGCAGTTCTTC.

This chain joins TRBV11-2 and TRBJ1-1; D may be TRBD1 (6 bases). There are 14 residues in the CDR3. V lost 5 bases and J lost 10, with 20 bases in between. Germline loops: CDR1 SGHAT, CDR2 FQNNGV. DNA of the CDR3: TGTGCCAGCAGCCCAGTCGGCAACAGCAGGGGAGCTTTCTTT. Its translation: CASSPVGNSRGAFF.